The rows below give T cell receptor beta chains drawn from one sample of a study of cytomegalovirus exposure and HLA in healthy donors. TCRdb's table, derived via immunoSEQ multiplex PCR, lists solely in-frame clones and lacks some. Of tens of thousands of clones in the sample, about 93% are singletons; the top ten hold about 0.63%. Sample: PBMCs. All receptors come from a woman younger than 35 in good health and CMV-seronegative. Both conserved end residues are part of each CDR3. D genes are given only for firm matches. Where a row states a size, it is once, few, many or the class of an expanded clone; other rows omit it.

D gene,V gene,clone size,CDR3 protein
TRBD1,TRBV27,once,CASSIRTGGDLGYTF
TRBD1,TRBV5-1,NA,CASSLLGKGARMPEYF
NA,TRBV9,NA,CASSVAARLPTGELFF
TRBD1,TRBV6-1,NA,CASSEGTGGYEQFF
TRBD2,TRBV14,NA,CASSKRGTSGTRADTQYF
TRBD1,TRBV5-6,NA,CASSRSGTGGTEAFF
TRBD2,TRBV5-4,once,CASSLDAGDSYEQYF
NA,TRBV19,NA,CASSSTPYF
NA,TRBV5-1,NA,CASSLGVGGTSYGYTF
TRBD1,TRBV5-8,NA,CASSQTGMNTEAFF
NA,TRBV2,NA,CASSEARVNTEAFF
NA,TRBV19,NA,CASTATGFDSSPLHF
NA,TRBV5-1,NA,CASSSDISGYGYTF
TRBD1,TRBV18,NA,CASSLQGAMNTEAFF